A selection of T cell receptor beta chains follows, all from one sample in a study of PD-1 blockade in classical Hodgkin lymphoma. Measured with immunoSEQ multiplex PCR; TCRdb has only the in-frame clones, and not every one. This table holds approximately 100,000 clones, under 85% found once. The source material was peripheral blood mononuclear cells (PBMCs), sampled before the fourth cycle of nivolumab. The source is a human donor with classical Hodgkin lymphoma. CDR3s include the opening cysteine and the closing phenylalanine or tryptophan. The order of the fields is V gene, D gene, J gene, clone size, CDR3 DNA, CDR3 protein. The D gene is left open where the match is weak. Expanded clones are given a class, and other clones once, few, many or no size at all.

TRBV19	-	TRBJ2-7	-	TGTGCCAGTAGTATAGAGGGGGGCTCCTACGAGCAGTACTTC	CASSIEGGSYEQYF
TRBV27	TRBD1	TRBJ2-1	few	TGTGCCAGCAGTCGGAGCCCGGCGGGGACAGGGGTTTATAGTGAGCAGTTCTTC	CASSRSPAGTGVYSEQFF
TRBV12-5	TRBD2	TRBJ2-5	-	TGTGCTAGTGGCTCTACCGGGACTAGCGGGGTGTACCAAGAGACCCAGTACTTC	CASGSTGTSGVYQETQYF
TRBV11-2	-	TRBJ2-1	-	TGTGCCAGCAGCCCCAGGAACGCGGGTGAGCAGTTCTTC	CASSPRNAGEQFF
TRBV5-1	TRBD2	TRBJ2-3	-	TGCGCCAGCAGCCAAGGACTAGCCGCAGATACGCAGTATTTT	CASSQGLAADTQYF
TRBV7-9	TRBD2	TRBJ2-1	-	TGTGCCAGCAGCTTGGGGACTACAAGTTACAATGAGCAGTTCTTC	CASSLGTTSYNEQFF
TRBV5-1	TRBD2	TRBJ2-5	-	TGCGCCAGCAGCGCGACTAGCGGGGGACAAGAGACCCAGTACTTC	CASSATSGGQETQYF
TRBV27	-	TRBJ2-7	-	TGTGCCAGCAGTTTTATGGGACCAGCCTACGAGCAGTACTTC	CASSFMGPAYEQYF
TRBV5-1	-	TRBJ2-3	-	TGCGCCAGCAGCTTGGACAACACAGATACGCAGTATTTT	CASSLDNTDTQYF
TRBV7-7	-	TRBJ2-7	-	TGTGCCAGCAGCTTAGGTTTTAGGGGACCCTACGAGCAGTACTTC	CASSLGFRGPYEQYF
TRBV7-9	-	TRBJ2-7	few	TGTGCCAGCAGCTTTTTGGCAAAGGAGCAGTACTTC	CASSFLAKEQYF
TRBV7-7	TRBD1	TRBJ1-1	-	TGTGCCAGCAGAGGACAGGGGGCTGAAGCTTTCTTT	CASRGQGAEAFF
TRBV6-6	-	TRBJ1-2	-	TGTGCCAGCAGTCAGCAGACAGGTTATGGCTACACCTTC	CASSQQTGYGYTF
TRBV19	TRBD1	TRBJ2-3	few	TGTGCCAGTAGTATGAGGGGGCAGGGGGCGCGTGGCACAGATACGCAGTATTTT	CASSMRGQGARGTDTQYF
TRBV5-4	-	TRBJ2-7	-	TGTGCCAGCAGCTTGGCTGGGCGGGGATCGGAGCAGTACTTC	CASSLAGRGSEQYF
TRBV5-1	-	TRBJ2-1	-	TGCGCCAGCAAAGCTGGGGCCTACAATGAGCAGTTCTTC	CASKAGAYNEQFF
TRBV9	TRBD2	TRBJ2-7	-	TGTGCCAGCAGCGTTACTAGCGCCGTTGTCTACGAGCAGTACTTC	CASSVTSAVVYEQYF